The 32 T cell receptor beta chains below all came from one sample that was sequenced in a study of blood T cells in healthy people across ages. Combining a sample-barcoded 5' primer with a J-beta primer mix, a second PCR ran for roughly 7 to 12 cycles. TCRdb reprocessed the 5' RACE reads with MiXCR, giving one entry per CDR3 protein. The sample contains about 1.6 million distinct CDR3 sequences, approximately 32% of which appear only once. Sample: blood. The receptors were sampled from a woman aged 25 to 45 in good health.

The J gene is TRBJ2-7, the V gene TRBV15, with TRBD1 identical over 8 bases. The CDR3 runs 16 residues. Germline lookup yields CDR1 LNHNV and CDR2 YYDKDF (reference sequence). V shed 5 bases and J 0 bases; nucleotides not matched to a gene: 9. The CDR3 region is CATSPSPGTGSYEQYF. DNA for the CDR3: TGTGCCACCAGCCCAAGTCCCGGGACAGGCTCCTACGAGCAGTACTTC.

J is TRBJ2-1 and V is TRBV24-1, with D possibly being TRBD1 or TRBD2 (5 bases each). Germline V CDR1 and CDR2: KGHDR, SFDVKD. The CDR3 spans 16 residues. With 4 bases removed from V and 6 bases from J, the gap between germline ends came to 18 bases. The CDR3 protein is CATSDRGPLSGNEQFF. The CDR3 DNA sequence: TGTGCCACCAGTGACCGGGGACCACTTTCGGGCAATGAGCAGTTCTTC.

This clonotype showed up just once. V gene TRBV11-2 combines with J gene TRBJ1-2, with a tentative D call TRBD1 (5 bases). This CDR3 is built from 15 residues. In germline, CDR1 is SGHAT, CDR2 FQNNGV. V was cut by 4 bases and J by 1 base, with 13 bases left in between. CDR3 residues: CASSSHQGYNYGYTF. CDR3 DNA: TGTGCCAGCAGCTCTCACCAGGGCTATAACTATGGCTACACCTTC. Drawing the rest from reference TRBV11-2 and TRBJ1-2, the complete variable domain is EAGVAQSPRYKIIEKRQSVAFWCNPISGHATLYWYQQILGQGPKLLIQFQNNGVVDDSQLPKDRFSAERLKGVDSTLKIQPAKLEDSAVYLCASSSHQGYNYGYTFGSGTRLTVV.

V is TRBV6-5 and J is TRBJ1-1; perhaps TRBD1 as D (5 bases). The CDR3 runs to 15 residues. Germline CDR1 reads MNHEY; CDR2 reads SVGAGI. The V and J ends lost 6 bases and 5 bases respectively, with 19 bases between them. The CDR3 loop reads CASRPPQAGKTEAFF. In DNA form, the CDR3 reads TGTGCCAGCAGACCACCACAGGCCGGGAAAACTGAAGCTTTCTTT.

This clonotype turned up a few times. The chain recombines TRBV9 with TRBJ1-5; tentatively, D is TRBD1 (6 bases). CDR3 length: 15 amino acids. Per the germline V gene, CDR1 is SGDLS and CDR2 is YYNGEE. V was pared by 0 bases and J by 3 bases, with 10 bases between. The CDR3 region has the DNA TGTGCCAGCAGCGTAGAGGGGGGACACAATCAGCCCCAGCATTTT. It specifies CASSVEGGHNQPQHF. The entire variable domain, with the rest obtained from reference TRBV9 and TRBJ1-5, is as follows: DSGVTQTPKHLITATGQRVTLRCSPRSGDLSVYWYQQSLDQGLQFLIQYYNGEERAKGNILERFSAQQFPDLHSELNLSSLELGDSALYFCASSVEGGHNQPQHFGDGTRLSIL.

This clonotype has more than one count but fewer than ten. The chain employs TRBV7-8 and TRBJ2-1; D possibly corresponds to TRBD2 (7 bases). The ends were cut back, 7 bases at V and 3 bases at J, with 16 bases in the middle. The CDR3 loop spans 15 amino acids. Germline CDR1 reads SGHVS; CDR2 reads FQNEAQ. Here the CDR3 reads CASTRGAGLYNEQFF. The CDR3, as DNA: TGTGCCAGCACCCGGGGGGCGGGCCTCTACAATGAGCAGTTCTTC.

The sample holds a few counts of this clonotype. CDR3 region: CASSYCGGVETQYF. CDR3 nucleotides: TGTGCCAGCAGTTACTGCGGGGGAGTGGAGACCCAGTACTTC. The chain uses TRBV6-8 and TRBJ2-5; 7 bases fit TRBD2. The length of the CDR3 is 14 residues. Germline CDR1 reads MNHGY; CDR2 reads SAAAGT. With V trimmed by 1 base and J by 5 bases, 4 bases remained unmatched.

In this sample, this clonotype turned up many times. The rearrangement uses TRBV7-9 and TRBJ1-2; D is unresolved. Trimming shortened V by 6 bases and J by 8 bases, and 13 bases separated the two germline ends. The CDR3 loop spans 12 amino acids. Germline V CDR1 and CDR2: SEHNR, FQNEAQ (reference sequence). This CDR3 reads CASRYSAGGYTF. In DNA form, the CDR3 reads TGTGCCAGCAGGTACAGTGCTGGAGGCTACACCTTC.

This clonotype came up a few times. The CDR3 DNA follows: TGTGCTAGTGGTTTGATGTGGGACGGGAGTCTCAATGAGCAGTTCTTC. This encodes CASGLMWDGSLNEQFF. The rearrangement links TRBV12-5 to TRBJ2-1; the D gene is possibly TRBD2 (6 bases). The V end lost 2 bases, the J end lost 6 bases, and 17 bases lay between the germline ends. The CDR3 extends over 16 amino acids. Looked up from germline, CDR1 is LGHNT and CDR2 is FRNRAP.

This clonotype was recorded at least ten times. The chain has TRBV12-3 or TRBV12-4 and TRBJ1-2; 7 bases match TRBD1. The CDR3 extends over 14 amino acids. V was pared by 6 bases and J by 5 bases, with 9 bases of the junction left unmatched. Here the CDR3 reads CASSRETGIYGYTF. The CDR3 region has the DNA TGTGCCAGCAGCCGAGAGACAGGGATATATGGCTACACCTTC.

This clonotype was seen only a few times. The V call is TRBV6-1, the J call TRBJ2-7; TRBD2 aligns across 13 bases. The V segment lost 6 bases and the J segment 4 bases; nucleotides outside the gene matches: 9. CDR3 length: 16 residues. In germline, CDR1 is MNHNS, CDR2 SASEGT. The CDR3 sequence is CASSGPWTSGSYEQYF. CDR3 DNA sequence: TGTGCCAGCAGCGGTCCCTGGACTAGCGGGAGTTACGAGCAGTACTTC.

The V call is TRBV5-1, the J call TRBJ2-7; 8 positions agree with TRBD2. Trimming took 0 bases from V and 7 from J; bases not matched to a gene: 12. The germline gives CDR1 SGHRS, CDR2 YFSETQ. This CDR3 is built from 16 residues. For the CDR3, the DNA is TGCGCCAGCAGCTTGGATCGAACCGGGACTAGAAGTGAGCAGTACTTC. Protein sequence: CASSLDRTGTRSEQYF.

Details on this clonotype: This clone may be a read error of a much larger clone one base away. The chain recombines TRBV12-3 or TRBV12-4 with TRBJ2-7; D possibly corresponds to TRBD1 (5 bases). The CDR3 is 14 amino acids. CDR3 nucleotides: TGTGTCAGCAGTCCCAGGGTTTACTCCTACGAGCAGTACTTC. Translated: CVSSPRVYSYEQYF.

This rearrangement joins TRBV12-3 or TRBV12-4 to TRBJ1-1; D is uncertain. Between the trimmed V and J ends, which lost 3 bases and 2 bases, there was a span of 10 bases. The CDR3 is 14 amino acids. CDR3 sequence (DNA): TGTGCCAGCAGTTTCGTACAACCAAACACTGAAGCTTTCTTT. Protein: CASSFVQPNTEAFF.

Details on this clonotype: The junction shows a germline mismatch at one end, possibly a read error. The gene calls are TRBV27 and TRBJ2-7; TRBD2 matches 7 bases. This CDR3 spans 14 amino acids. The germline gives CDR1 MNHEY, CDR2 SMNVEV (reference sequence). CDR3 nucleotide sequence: TGTGCCAGCAGTTCTGGCGGGAGCTCCTGCGAGCAGTACTTC. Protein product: CASSSGGSSCEQYF.

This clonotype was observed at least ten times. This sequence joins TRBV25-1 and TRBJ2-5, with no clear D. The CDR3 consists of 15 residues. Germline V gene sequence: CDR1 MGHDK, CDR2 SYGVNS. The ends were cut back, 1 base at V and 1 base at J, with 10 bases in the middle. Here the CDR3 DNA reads TGTGCCAGCAGTGAATCGTCGACCCTCCAAGAGACCCAGTACTTC. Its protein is CASSESSTLQETQYF.

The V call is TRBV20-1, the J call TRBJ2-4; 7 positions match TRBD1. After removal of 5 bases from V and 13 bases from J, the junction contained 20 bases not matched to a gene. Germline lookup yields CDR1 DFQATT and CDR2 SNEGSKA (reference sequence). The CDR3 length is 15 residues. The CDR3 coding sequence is TGCAGTGCTTACCCCCCCACAGGGGCCCCCTACGGGCAGTACTTC. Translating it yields CSAYPPTGAPYGQYF.

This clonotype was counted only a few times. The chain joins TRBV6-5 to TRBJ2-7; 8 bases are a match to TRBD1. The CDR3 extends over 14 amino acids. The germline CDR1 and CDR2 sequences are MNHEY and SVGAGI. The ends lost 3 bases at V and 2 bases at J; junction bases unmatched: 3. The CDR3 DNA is TGTGCCAGCAGTTATTGGGACAGGCCCTACGAGCAGTACTTC. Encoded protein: CASSYWDRPYEQYF.

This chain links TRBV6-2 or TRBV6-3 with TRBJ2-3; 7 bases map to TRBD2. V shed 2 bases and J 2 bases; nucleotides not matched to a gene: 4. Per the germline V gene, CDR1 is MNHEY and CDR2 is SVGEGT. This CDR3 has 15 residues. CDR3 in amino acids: CASSYGGRNTDTQYF. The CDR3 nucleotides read TGTGCCAGCAGTTACGGCGGGAGAAACACAGATACGCAGTATTTT.

The CDR3 sequence: CASSQSRDGEKLFF. CDR3 nucleotides: TGTGCCAGCAGCCAATCCAGGGATGGAGAAAAACTGTTTTTT. The chain links TRBV16 to TRBJ1-4; D might be TRBD1 (5 bases). The CDR3 loop spans 14 amino acids. Per the germline V gene, CDR1 is KGHSY and CDR2 is FQNENV. V was pared by 0 bases and J by 8 bases, with 10 bases between.

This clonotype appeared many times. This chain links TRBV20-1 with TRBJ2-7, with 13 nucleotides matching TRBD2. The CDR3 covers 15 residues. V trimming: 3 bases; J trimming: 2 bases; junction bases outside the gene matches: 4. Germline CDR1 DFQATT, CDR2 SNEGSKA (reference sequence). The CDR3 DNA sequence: TGCAGTGCTAGTGACGGGACTAGCGGGACCTACGAGCAGTACTTC. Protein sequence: CSASDGTSGTYEQYF.

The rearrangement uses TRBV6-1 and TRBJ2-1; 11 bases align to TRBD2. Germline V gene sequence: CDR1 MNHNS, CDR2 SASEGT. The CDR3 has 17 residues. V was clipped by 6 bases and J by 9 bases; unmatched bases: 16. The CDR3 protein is CASSPRLTSGNAGEQFF. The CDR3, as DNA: TGTGCCAGCAGCCCCCGCCTGACTAGCGGGAATGCGGGTGAGCAGTTCTTC.

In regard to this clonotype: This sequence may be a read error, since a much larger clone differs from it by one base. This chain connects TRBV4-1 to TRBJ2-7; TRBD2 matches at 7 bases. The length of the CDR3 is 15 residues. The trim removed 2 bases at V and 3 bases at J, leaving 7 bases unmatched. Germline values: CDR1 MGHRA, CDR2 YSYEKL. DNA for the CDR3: TGCGCCAGCAGCCAACAGAGCGGGGATAGCTACGAGCAGTACTTC. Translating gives CASSQQSGDSYEQYF.

Here the CDR3 reads CACHPAGAGETQYF. CDR3 DNA sequence: TGTGCCTGTCACCCAGCGGGAGCCGGGGAGACCCAGTACTTC. V and J are TRBV30 and TRBJ2-7; 8 bases fit TRBD2. With the DNA end fitting TRBJ2-5 better, the J assignment may be wrong. This CDR3 contains 14 residues. Germline CDR1 GTSNPN, CDR2 SVGIG (reference sequence).

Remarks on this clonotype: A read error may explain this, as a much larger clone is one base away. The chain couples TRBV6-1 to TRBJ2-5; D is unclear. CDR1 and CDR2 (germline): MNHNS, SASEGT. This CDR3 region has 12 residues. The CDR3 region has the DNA TGTGTCAGCAGTGGGATCCAAGAGACCCAGTACTTC. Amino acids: CVSSGIQETQYF.

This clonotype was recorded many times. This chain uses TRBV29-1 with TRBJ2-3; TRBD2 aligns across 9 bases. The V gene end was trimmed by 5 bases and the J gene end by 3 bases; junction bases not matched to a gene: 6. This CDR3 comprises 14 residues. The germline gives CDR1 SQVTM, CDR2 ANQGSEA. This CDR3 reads CSVILAGKTDTQYF. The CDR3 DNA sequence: TGCAGCGTTATCCTAGCGGGGAAAACAGATACGCAGTATTTT.

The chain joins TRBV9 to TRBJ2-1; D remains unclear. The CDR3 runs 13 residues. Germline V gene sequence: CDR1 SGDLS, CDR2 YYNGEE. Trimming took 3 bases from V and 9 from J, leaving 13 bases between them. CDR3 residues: CASSGILVPEQFF. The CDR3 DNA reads TGTGCCAGCAGCGGAATTCTAGTACCTGAGCAGTTCTTC.

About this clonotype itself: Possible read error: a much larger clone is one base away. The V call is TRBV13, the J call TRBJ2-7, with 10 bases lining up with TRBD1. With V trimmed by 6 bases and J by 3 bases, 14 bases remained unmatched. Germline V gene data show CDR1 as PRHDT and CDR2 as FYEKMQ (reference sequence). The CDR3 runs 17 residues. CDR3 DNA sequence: TGTGCCAGCAGATACGCGACAGGGGGCCCTTATGGCTACGAGCAGTACTTC. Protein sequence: CASRYATGGPYGYEQYF. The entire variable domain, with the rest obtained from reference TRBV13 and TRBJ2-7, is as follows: AAGVIQSPRHLIKEKRETATLKCYPIPRHDTVYWYQQGPGQDPQFLISFYEKMQSDKGSIPDRFSAQQFSDYHSELNMSSLELGDSALYFCASRYATGGPYGYEQYFGPGTRLTVT.

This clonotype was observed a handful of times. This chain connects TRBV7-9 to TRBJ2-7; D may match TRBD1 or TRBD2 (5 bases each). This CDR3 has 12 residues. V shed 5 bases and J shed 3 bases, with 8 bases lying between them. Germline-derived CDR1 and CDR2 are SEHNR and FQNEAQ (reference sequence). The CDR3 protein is CASSRDLYEQYF. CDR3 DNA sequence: TGTGCCAGCAGCAGGGACCTCTACGAGCAGTACTTC.

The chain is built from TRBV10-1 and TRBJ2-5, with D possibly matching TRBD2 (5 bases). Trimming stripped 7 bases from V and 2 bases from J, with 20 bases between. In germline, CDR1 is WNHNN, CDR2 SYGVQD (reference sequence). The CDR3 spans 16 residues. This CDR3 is CASKGLGLEVQETQYF. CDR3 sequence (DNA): TGCGCCAGCAAAGGGTTAGGGTTGGAGGTTCAAGAGACCCAGTACTTC.

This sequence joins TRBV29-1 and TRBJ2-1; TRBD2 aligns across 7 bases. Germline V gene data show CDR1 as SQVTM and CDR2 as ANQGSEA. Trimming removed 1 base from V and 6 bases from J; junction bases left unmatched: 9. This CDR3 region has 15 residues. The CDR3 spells CSVEGRREPFNEQFF. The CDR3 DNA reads TGCAGCGTTGAAGGTCGGCGGGAGCCCTTCAATGAGCAGTTCTTC.

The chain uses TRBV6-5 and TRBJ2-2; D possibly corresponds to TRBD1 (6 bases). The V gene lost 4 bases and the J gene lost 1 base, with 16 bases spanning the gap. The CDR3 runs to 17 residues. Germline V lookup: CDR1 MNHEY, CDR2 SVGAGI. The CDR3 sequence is CASSSYTGTLNTGELFF. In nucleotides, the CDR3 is TGTGCCAGCAGTTCTTATACCGGGACACTGAACACCGGGGAGCTGTTTTTT.